The clone carrying this T cell receptor beta chain has more than one count but fewer than ten. The data derive from a study of identical twins. Each CDR3 protein is one row after TCRdb ran MiXCR on the 5' RACE reads. Here the sample spans a few hundred thousand distinct CDR3 sequences, about 11% being singletons. This sequence was found in a man between 50 and 59 years old in good health. Sequencing input: memory T cells sorted from blood.

The CDR3 nucleotides read TGTGCTAGTGGTTTGGGGGACAGGGTCGGCTCCTACGAGCAGTACTTC. It yields the protein CASGLGDRVGSYEQYF. The chain carries TRBV12-5 and TRBJ2-7; 9 bases are shared with TRBD1. CDR1 and CDR2 from the germline V gene are LGHNT and FRNRAP. Trimming at V came to 1 base and at J to 0 bases, leaving 4 bases not matched to a gene. This CDR3 region has 16 residues.